One TCR beta chain is described in this entry. This record belongs to a study of blood T cell repertoires in COVID-19. About the study: Donors in the United States, Italy and Spain gave samples during acute or convalescent COVID-19.

This CDR3 is 16 amino acids long. Germline CDR1 is MDHEN and CDR2 is SYDVKM. Losses at the gene ends were 4 bases for V and 10 bases for J; bases not matched to a gene: 12. The data were produced by immunoSEQ multiplex PCR, yet TCRdb's version contains in-frame clones alone and is incomplete. The data show roughly 330,000 clones, approximately 90% seen once. The clonotype was recovered from a woman between 18 and 30 years old who had recovered from COVID-19. This rearrangement joins TRBV28 to TRBJ1-6, with 8 bases identical to TRBD1. What was sequenced was PBMCs or T cells enriched from blood (not recorded which). The CDR3, as DNA: TGTGCCAGCAGTTCTATCAAAGGACAGGGAGGATCACCCCTCCACTTT. Its protein is CASSSIKGQGGSPLHF.